The clone carrying this T cell receptor (beta chain) was observed at least ten times. Its antigen is unidentified. The data were taken from a study of regulatory T cells in long-lasting Graves disease. Study outcomes and limitations: Clonotypes that were public and shared totalled 2,500 to 3,500 in persistent patients versus roughly 1,000 in new patients.

This sample's time point: newly diagnosed GD, antithyroid drugs for less than 3 months. The authors made the TCR library using RNA they extracted from PBMCs. Construction of TCR beta libraries relied on iRepertoire HTBI primers and on Arm-PCR targeting CDR3 regions. Authors' data handling: Across all samples, about 62 TRBV segments and 15 or so TRBJ segments were identified. TCRdb re-called the multiplex PCR reads through MiXCR, storing one row per CDR3 protein. These V and J calls derive from TCRdb rather than the authors' analysis. The sample contains about 350,000 distinct CDR3 sequences, roughly 17% of which appear only once. This same sample was also taken into another study, of T cells in Graves' hyperthyroidism and ophthalmopathy. From that second work: The TCR CDR3 first-round RT-PCR relied on the HTBI primer set. From stable hyperthyroidism, ophthalmopathy was separated by a 13 V-J model.

The sequence was obtained from a man aged 40-55 years with Graves disease. The material sequenced was peripheral blood mononuclear cells (PBMCs), taken at new diagnosis, from a patient treated with antithyroid drugs.

The chain's CDR3 is CASSPLGGTATYNEQFF. As DNA, the CDR3 is TGTGCCAGCAGCCCTCTGGGGGGGACAGCCACCTACAATGAGCAGTTCTTC. The J gene is TRBJ2-1, the V gene TRBV11-3; the D gene could be TRBD1 or TRBD2 (7 bases each). V was clipped by 5 bases and J by 2 bases, with 19 bases between them. The germline CDR1 and CDR2 sequences are SGHNT and YENEEA. The CDR3 runs to 17 residues.